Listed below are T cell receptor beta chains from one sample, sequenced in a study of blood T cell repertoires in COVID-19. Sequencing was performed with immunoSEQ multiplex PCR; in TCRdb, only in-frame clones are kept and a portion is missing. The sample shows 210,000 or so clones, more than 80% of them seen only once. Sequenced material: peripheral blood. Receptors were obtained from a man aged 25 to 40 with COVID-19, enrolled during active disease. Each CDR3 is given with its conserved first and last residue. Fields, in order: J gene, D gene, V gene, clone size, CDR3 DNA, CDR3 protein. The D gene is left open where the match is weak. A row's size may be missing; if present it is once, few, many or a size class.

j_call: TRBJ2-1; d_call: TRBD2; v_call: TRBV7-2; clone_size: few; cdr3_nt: TGTGCCAGCAGCTATGTGGGGGGCCGGCTAGCGGGAGTCAATGAGCAGTTCTTC; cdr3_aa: CASSYVGGRLAGVNEQFF
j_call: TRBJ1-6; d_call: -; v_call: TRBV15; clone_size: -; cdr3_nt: TGTGCCACCAGCAGAGATGAGACAGATAATTCACCCCTCCACTTT; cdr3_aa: CATSRDETDNSPLHF
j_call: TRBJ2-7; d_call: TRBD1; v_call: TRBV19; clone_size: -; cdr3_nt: TGTGCCAGTAGTATCCGAAGCTTCTACCGGGACAGGGTTTCCTACGAGCAGTACTTC; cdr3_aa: CASSIRSFYRDRVSYEQYF
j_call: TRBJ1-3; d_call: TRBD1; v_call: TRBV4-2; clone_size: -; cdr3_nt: TGTGCCAGCAGCCAACACGGACAGGGAACCTCTGGAAACACCATATATTTT; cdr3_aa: CASSQHGQGTSGNTIYF
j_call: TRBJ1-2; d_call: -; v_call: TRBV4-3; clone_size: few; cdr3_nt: TGCGCCAGCAGCCAAGAGGTGCGACAGGCCTATGGCTACACCTTC; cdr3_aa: CASSQEVRQAYGYTF
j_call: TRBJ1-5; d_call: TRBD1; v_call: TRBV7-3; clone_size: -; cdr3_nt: TGTGCCAGCAGCCAGGGGGAAAATCAGCCCCAGCATTTT; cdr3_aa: CASSQGENQPQHF
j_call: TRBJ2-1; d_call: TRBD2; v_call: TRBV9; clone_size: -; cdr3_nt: TGTGCCAGCAGCGCGGCGGGAGGGCATTACAATGAGCAGTTCTTC; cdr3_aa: CASSAAGGHYNEQFF
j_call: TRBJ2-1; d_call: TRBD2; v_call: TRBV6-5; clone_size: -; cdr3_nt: TGTGCCAGCAGTTACGCGGGAGCCTATGAGCAGTTCTTC; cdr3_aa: CASSYAGAYEQFF
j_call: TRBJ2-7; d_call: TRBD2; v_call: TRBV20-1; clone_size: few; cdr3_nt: TGCAGTGCTAGTGAGCGGGAGGGTCACCACGAGCAGTACTTC; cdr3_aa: CSASEREGHHEQYF
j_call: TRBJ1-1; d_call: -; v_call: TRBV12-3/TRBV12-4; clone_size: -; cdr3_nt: TGTGCCAGCAGCCTTCGGACTGAAGCTTTCTTT; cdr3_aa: CASSLRTEAFF